These 27 T cell receptor beta chains share one sample of origin, sequenced in a study of T cell repertoires in ileal Crohn's disease. The repertoire was sequenced with immunoSEQ multiplex PCR; TCRdb's copy has only in-frame clones and lacks some. The data show some 28,000 clones, approximately 78% seen once. Sequenced material: ileal tissue. These receptors came from an adult with Crohn's disease.

The rearrangement joins TRBV27 to TRBJ1-6, with 12 bases matching TRBD1. This CDR3 spans 15 amino acids. Trimming cost V 5 bases and J 10 bases; bases outside gene matches: 6. Per the germline V gene, CDR1 is MNHEY and CDR2 is SMNVEV (reference sequence). The CDR3: CASSPAGQGASPLHF. DNA for the CDR3: TGTGCCAGCAGTCCCGCGGGACAGGGGGCCTCACCCCTCCACTTT.

In this sample, this clone turned up once. The CDR3 nucleotides read TGCAGCGCCATCCCCAGGGGCCTTATGAACACTGAAGCTTTCTTT. Translated, it gives CSAIPRGLMNTEAFF. The chain has TRBV29-1 and TRBJ1-1, with a possible D match to TRBD1 (6 bases). The CDR3 loop spans 15 amino acids. Per germline, CDR1 SQVTM and CDR2 ANQGSEA. Between the trimmed V and J ends, which lost 7 bases and 0 bases, there was a span of 18 bases.

This clone has just one count. The rearrangement joins TRBV4-2 to TRBJ1-2; D is perhaps TRBD1 (5 bases). Trimming took 1 base from V and 4 from J, leaving 16 bases between them. Germline CDR1 reads LGHNA; CDR2 reads YNFKEQ. This CDR3 is built from 16 residues. The CDR3 bases are TGTGCCAGCAGCCAAGGTCAATCAGGGCTGAGCTATGGCTACACCTTC. It encodes CASSQGQSGLSYGYTF.

This clone was counted a single time. This CDR3 is also generated by other DNA sequences in the sample. The chain couples TRBV5-1 to TRBJ2-3; no clear D gene. Trimming took off 0 bases at V and 4 bases at J, with 6 bases between the two ends. Germline assignment: CDR1 SGHRS and CDR2 YFSETQ. The CDR3 length is 13 residues. The CDR3 region is CASSLASADTQYF. The CDR3 coding sequence is TGCGCCAGCAGCTTGGCCTCGGCAGATACGCAGTATTTT.

This rearrangement joins TRBV6-5 to TRBJ2-7; D is uncertain. The CDR3 is 16 amino acids. The V gene's germline CDR1 is MNHEY and CDR2 SVGAGI. With 2 bases removed from V and 3 bases from J, the gap between germline ends came to 17 bases. The CDR3 spells CASSYHKRVGGYEQYF. The DNA of the CDR3 is TGTGCCAGCAGTTACCATAAACGGGTCGGCGGCTACGAGCAGTACTTC.

This chain uses TRBV7-9 with TRBJ1-4; 7 bases fit TRBD1. V trimming: 5 bases; J trimming: 5 bases; junction bases outside the gene matches: 20. The V gene's germline CDR1 is SEHNR and CDR2 FQNEAQ (reference sequence). CDR3 length: 19 amino acids. CDR3 protein: CASSLGSHGLLDRNEKLFF. CDR3 sequence (DNA): TGTGCCAGCAGCCTAGGGTCCCATGGTCTTCTGGACAGGAATGAAAAACTGTTTTTT.

The chain has TRBV7-2 and TRBJ1-6, with TRBD1 matching 9 bases. Per the germline V gene, CDR1 is SGHTA and CDR2 is FQGNSA. Germline trimming cut 4 bases from V and 9 bases from J; bases unmatched to any gene: 7. The CDR3 is made up of 15 amino acids. CDR3: CASSSPRDRVSPLHF. The CDR3 DNA follows: TGTGCCAGCAGCTCCCCCCGGGACAGGGTTTCACCCCTCCACTTT.

The chain couples TRBV28 to TRBJ1-2; TRBD1 matches 8 bases. The CDR3 has 14 residues. The junction had 6 bases not matched to a gene; V was cut back by 5 bases and J by 4 bases. Germline V gene data show CDR1 as MDHEN and CDR2 as SYDVKM. The CDR3 reads CASSITGGGYGYTF. The CDR3 nucleotides read TGTGCCAGCAGTATCACAGGGGGAGGCTATGGCTACACCTTC.

This clone appeared once. V usage is TRBV27 and J usage is TRBJ1-2, with TRBD1 identical over 10 bases. There are 16 residues in the CDR3. The J segment lost 2 bases and the V segment lost 6 bases, leaving 9 bases of the junction unmatched. Germline values: CDR1 MNHEY, CDR2 SMNVEV (reference sequence). This chain's CDR3 is CASSRDRGFPNYGYTF. CDR3 DNA sequence: TGTGCCAGCAGCCGGGACAGGGGCTTTCCGAACTATGGCTACACCTTC.

The chain combines TRBV19 with TRBJ2-3; a weak D match, TRBD2 (5 bases). CDR3 length equals 15 residues. The V end lost 7 bases, the J end lost 0 bases, and 14 bases lay between the germline ends. Germline V gene data show CDR1 as LNHDA and CDR2 as SQIVND (reference sequence). Here the CDR3 DNA reads TGTGCCAGTAAGTCCGGGGTCACTAGCACAGATACGCAGTATTTT. As protein: CASKSGVTSTDTQYF.

This chain connects TRBV7-8 to TRBJ2-5; no clear D gene. Germline V gene lookup returns CDR1 SGHVS and CDR2 FQNEAQ. V was cut by 3 bases and J by 2 bases, with 7 bases left in between. The CDR3 covers 13 residues. The CDR3 loop reads CASSFGGQETQYF. The CDR3 DNA reads TGTGCCAGCAGCTTTGGCGGTCAAGAGACCCAGTACTTC.

The chain carries TRBV5-1 and TRBJ2-2, with D maybe TRBD1 (6 bases). Germline V gene sequence: CDR1 SGHRS, CDR2 YFSETQ. Trimming shortened V by 3 bases and J by 7 bases, and 10 bases separated the two germline ends. This CDR3 contains 13 residues. The CDR3 is CASSSADSGELFF. The CDR3, as DNA: TGCGCCAGCAGCTCGGCGGACAGCGGGGAGCTGTTTTTT.

The chain carries TRBV7-2 and TRBJ1-5; 9 bases are shared with TRBD1. This CDR3 spans 16 amino acids. V shed 5 bases and J 3 bases; nucleotides not matched to a gene: 8. CDR1 and CDR2 from the germline V gene are SGHTA and FQGNSA. The CDR3 spells CASSPHGQGINQPQHF. The CDR3 DNA follows: TGTGCCAGCAGCCCCCACGGACAGGGGATCAATCAGCCCCAGCATTTT.

This rearrangement joins TRBV15 to TRBJ1-2; weak D call: TRBD1 (6 bases). This CDR3 is 12 amino acids long. V lost 3 bases and J 5 bases, leaving 7 bases between the germline ends. Germline CDR1 reads LNHNV; CDR2 reads YYDKDF (reference sequence). The CDR3 DNA reads TGTGCCACCAGCAGGGGGGCATATGGCTACACCTTC. Amino acids: CATSRGAYGYTF.

This clone was recorded a few times. This chain joins TRBV7-2 and TRBJ2-2; TRBD1 is a possible D gene (6 bases). Germline values: CDR1 SGHTA, CDR2 FQGNSA. V was shortened by 2 bases and J by 2 bases, with 9 bases between the two germline ends. The CDR3 sequence is 15 residues long. This CDR3 is CASSLRQVNTGELFF. CDR3 in DNA: TGTGCCAGCAGCTTAAGACAGGTCAACACCGGGGAGCTGTTTTTT.

V is TRBV4-1 and J is TRBJ2-6, with D possibly being TRBD2 (7 bases). Germline assignment: CDR1 MGHRA and CDR2 YSYEKL. V was clipped by 7 bases and J by 2 bases, with 12 bases between them. The CDR3 is 15 residues long. The CDR3: CASNSGGAGANVLTF. The CDR3 DNA is TGCGCCAGCAACTCGGGGGGCGCTGGGGCCAACGTCCTGACTTTC.

This chain connects TRBV4-2 to TRBJ2-2, with 7 bases matching TRBD2. After removal of 3 bases from V and 1 base from J, the junction contained 11 bases not matched to a gene. This CDR3 is built from 18 residues. Germline V gene lookup returns CDR1 LGHNA and CDR2 YNFKEQ. The CDR3 DNA sequence: TGTGCCAGCAGCCAGGGGACTCCAGCGGGATTGAACACCGGGGAGCTGTTTTTT. Protein product: CASSQGTPAGLNTGELFF.

This clone was counted a few times. The V gene is TRBV30, the J gene TRBJ1-5; 11 bases line up with TRBD1. The CDR3 extends over 15 amino acids. The germline V gene has CDR1 GTSNPN and CDR2 SVGIG (reference sequence). V gave up 0 bases and J gave up 7 bases; unmatched junction bases: 5. CDR3 in amino acids: CAWSVGQGAGQPQHF. In nucleotides, the CDR3 is TGTGCCTGGAGTGTAGGACAGGGGGCAGGACAGCCCCAGCATTTT. Full variable domain (rest looked up from reference TRBV30 and TRBJ1-5): SQTIHQWPATLVQPVGSPLSLECTVEGTSNPNLYWYRQAAGRGLQLLFYSVGIGQISSEVPQNLSASRPQDRQFILSSKKLLLSDSGFYLCAWSVGQGAGQPQHFGDGTRLSIL.

J is TRBJ1-1 and V is TRBV5-1; possibly TRBD1 for D (5 bases). CDR3 size: 16 residues. Trimming removed 0 bases from V and 4 bases from J, with 16 bases in between. Germline CDR1 is SGHRS and CDR2 is YFSETQ. The DNA for the CDR3 is TGCGCCAGCAGCTTGGCCGAATCGGGGGGTGGCACTGAAGCTTTCTTT. Amino acid sequence: CASSLAESGGGTEAFF.

In its sample, this clone was seen a few times. One junction end does not reproduce the germline sequence, and a read error may be involved. The chain has TRBV7-7 and TRBJ1-4, with 9 bases that match TRBD1. There are 14 residues in the CDR3. The V gene's germline CDR1 is SSHAT and CDR2 FNYEAQ (reference sequence). The CDR3 DNA sequence: TGTGCTAGCAGCCACGGGACAGGGAGGGAAAAACTGTTTTTT. It specifies CASSHGTGREKLFF.

The chain joins TRBV27 to TRBJ2-7; the match to TRBD1 covers 7 bases. Germline trimming cut 3 bases from V and 4 bases from J; bases unmatched to any gene: 9. The germline V gene encodes CDR1 MNHEY and CDR2 SMNVEV (reference sequence). This CDR3 spans 15 amino acids. Here the CDR3 DNA reads TGTGCCAGCAGTTTGATGGGGACAGCGATTTACGAGCAGTACTTC. As protein: CASSLMGTAIYEQYF.

The CDR3 is CASSPTMRGSTGTGELFF. CDR3 bases: TGCGCCAGCAGCCCGACCATGCGGGGTTCTACCGGGACCGGGGAGCTGTTTTTT. The V gene is TRBV5-1, the J gene TRBJ2-2; perhaps TRBD2 as D (6 bases). V dropped 4 bases and J dropped 5 bases, with 24 bases sitting between them. The CDR3 loop spans 18 amino acids. Germline values: CDR1 SGHRS, CDR2 YFSETQ.

A few counts support this clone. The genes are TRBV27 and TRBJ2-3; 10 nucleotides agree with TRBD1. The trim removed 5 bases at V and 4 bases at J, leaving 12 bases unmatched. From germline, CDR1 is MNHEY and CDR2 SMNVEV (reference sequence). The CDR3 has 17 amino acids. The CDR3 DNA is TGTGCCAGCAGTCTACTTCCCGGGACAGGGGAGGCAGATACGCAGTATTTT. It is translated as CASSLLPGTGEADTQYF.

This clone was detected only once. Germline is not matched at one junction end, which may reflect a read error. Other DNA sequences from this sample encode an identical CDR3 as well. Written as DNA, the CDR3 is TGCGCCAGCAGCTTAGTCGCGGGGACAGCTTACAATGAGCAGTTCTTC. Translating gives CASSLVAGTAYNEQFF. The chain employs TRBV7-2 and TRBJ2-1; tentative D call: TRBD1 (7 bases). The CDR3 is 16 amino acids. Germline CDR1 SGHTA, CDR2 FQGNSA.

This clone has more than one count but fewer than ten. The CDR3: CASSRGGTVLTGANVLTF. The DNA for the CDR3 is TGCGCCAGCAGCCGAGGGGGGACAGTTTTAACCGGGGCCAACGTCCTGACTTTC. The chain uses TRBV5-1 and TRBJ2-6; possibly TRBD1 for D (7 bases). Germline V lookup: CDR1 SGHRS, CDR2 YFSETQ. V shed 4 bases and J shed 4 bases, with 21 bases lying between them. The CDR3 extends over 18 amino acids.

This clone came up once. The J gene is TRBJ1-5, the V gene TRBV27; 7 nucleotides agree with TRBD1. Trimming cost V 0 bases and J 1 base; bases outside gene matches: 6. Germline V lookup: CDR1 MNHEY, CDR2 SMNVEV (reference sequence). CDR3 size: 17 residues. CDR3 nucleotide sequence: TGTGCCAGCAGTTTATCGAGAGGGGGCTGGAGCAATCAGCCCCAGCATTTT. It encodes CASSLSRGGWSNQPQHF.

The chain carries TRBV6-5 and TRBJ2-5; 14 bases are a match to TRBD2. The CDR3 sequence is 15 residues long. Germline V gene sequence: CDR1 MNHEY, CDR2 SVGAGI. Trimming removed 6 bases from V and 7 bases from J; junction bases left unmatched: 7. The CDR3 DNA is TGTGCCAGCAGGGAGACTAGCGGGGGGGCCTGGACCCAGTACTTC. Translation: CASRETSGGAWTQYF.